One and the same sample provided the 11 T cell receptor beta chains below, sequenced in a study of CD8+ T cells in alopecia areata (dated 2018 in TCRdb). The receptor library was made with the immunoSEQ multiplex PCR assay. RNA was extracted from all samples and reverse transcribed into cDNA, which served as template for TCR sequencing. TCRdb took this table from immuneACCESS and kept in-frame rearrangements with V and J called. Such tables lack part of the clones; where checked against another copy, unresolved V genes explain under half of the gap, and the rest is unexplained. In this sample the table shows around 200,000 clones, 58% of which occur a single time. Together, the top ten hold roughly 12% of the sample. What this sample's time point label stands for: 24 weeks on oral tofacitinib. The treatment or condition label on this specimen signifies: oral pan-JAK inhibitor, 5-10 mg twice daily.

The sample consisted of CD8+ T cells sorted from blood, taken at week 24, from a patient treated with tofacitinib. The receptors were sampled from a human donor with alopecia areata.

This rearrangement joins TRBV5-4 to TRBJ1-1; D remains unclear. The germline gives CDR1 SGHNT, CDR2 YYREEE (reference sequence). The ends were cut back, 0 bases at V and 1 base at J, with 10 bases in the middle. The CDR3 is made up of 15 amino acids. CDR3 bases: TGTGCCAGCAGCTTGGATCGGGAAAAGAACACTGAAGCTTTCTTT. Amino acid sequence: CASSLDREKNTEAFF.

This sequence joins TRBV2 and TRBJ2-5; D is ambiguous. The V end lost 7 bases, the J end lost 5 bases, and 11 bases lay between the germline ends. Per the germline V gene, CDR1 is SNHLY and CDR2 is FYNNEI. CDR3 length: 12 amino acids. In nucleotides, the CDR3 is TGTGCCAGCAACCCTAGTGAGGAGACCCAGTACTTC. Encoded protein: CASNPSEETQYF.

This clone turned up a few times. V and J are TRBV27 and TRBJ1-2, with 7 bases identical to TRBD1. Unmatched junction bases numbered 3, after V lost 0 bases and J lost 5 bases. Germline CDR1 reads MNHEY; CDR2 reads SMNVEV (reference sequence). This CDR3 comprises 14 residues. This CDR3 is CASSLSQGGYGYTF. The CDR3 DNA follows: TGTGCCAGCAGTTTATCGCAGGGGGGATATGGCTACACCTTC.

The chain couples TRBV13 to TRBJ1-2; D ambiguous. The CDR3 is 14 residues long. V was pared by 0 bases and J by 7 bases, with 12 bases between. CDR1 is PRHDT, CDR2 FYEKMQ, per germline (reference sequence). The CDR3 coding sequence is TGTGCCAGCAGCTTAGGACTACCGGACGGTGGCTACACCTTC. Translation gives CASSLGLPDGGYTF.

This clone was counted only a few times. The chain links TRBV5-6 to TRBJ2-2; D perhaps matches TRBD1 (5 bases). The CDR3 is 14 residues long. The germline V gene encodes CDR1 SGHDT and CDR2 YYEEEE. V lost 4 bases, J lost 3 bases, and 10 bases lay in between. The CDR3 DNA follows: TGTGCCAGCAGCCCAGGGTCCGACACCGGGGAGCTGTTTTTT. It translates to CASSPGSDTGELFF.

The chain employs TRBV19 and TRBJ2-2; 11 bases line up with TRBD1. This CDR3 spans 15 amino acids. The germline V gene has CDR1 LNHDA and CDR2 SQIVND (reference sequence). J lost 7 bases, V lost 6 bases, and 7 bases had no gene match. CDR3 sequence reads: CASRRTGGAIGELFF. The CDR3 region has the DNA TGTGCCAGTAGGCGGACAGGGGGCGCGATCGGGGAGCTGTTTTTT.

The chain employs TRBV30 and TRBJ1-6, with 8 positions matching TRBD1. The V gene's germline CDR1 is GTSNPN and CDR2 SVGIG (reference sequence). This CDR3 spans 11 amino acids. V lost 5 bases, J lost 9 bases, and 0 bases stayed unmatched. CDR3 nucleotide sequence: TGTGCCTGGGACAGGGGTTCACCCCTCCACTTT. Its protein is CAWDRGSPLHF. The full variable domain, its missing parts supplied by reference TRBV30 and TRBJ1-6, is SQTIHQWPATLVQPVGSPLSLECTVEGTSNPNLYWYRQAAGRGLQLLFYSVGIGQISSEVPQNLSASRPQDRQFILSSKKLLLSDSGFYLCAWDRGSPLHFGNGTRLTVT.

The CDR3 bases are TGTGCCAGCAGTGAAGCAACGGAGATAGAGACCCAGTACTTC. Its protein is CASSEATEIETQYF. The V call is TRBV2, the J call TRBJ2-5; D is ambiguous. This CDR3 has 14 residues. Deletions cut 0 bases from V and 4 bases from J, with 9 bases between. Germline CDR1 reads SNHLY; CDR2 reads FYNNEI.

The chain recombines TRBV7-2 with TRBJ2-5; D is perhaps TRBD1 (5 bases). Germline CDR1 reads SGHTA; CDR2 reads FQGNSA. Trimming removed 5 bases at V and 0 bases at J, with 13 bases between. The CDR3 extends over 15 amino acids. The chain's CDR3 is CASSLVGADQETQYF. In DNA form, the CDR3 reads TGTGCCAGCAGCCTAGTAGGGGCAGACCAAGAGACCCAGTACTTC. The whole variable domain, filled in from reference TRBV7-2 and TRBJ2-5, reads GAGVSQSPSNKVTEKGKDVELRCDPISGHTALYWYRQSLGQGLEFLIYFQGNSAPDKSGLPSDRFSAERTGGSVSTLTIQRTQQEDSAVYLCASSLVGADQETQYFGPGTRLLVL.

This clone turned up a few times. The chain has TRBV15 and TRBJ1-2; 8 positions match TRBD1. Trimming took 5 bases from V and 6 from J; bases not matched to a gene: 8. From germline, CDR1 is LNHNV and CDR2 YYDKDF (reference sequence). CDR3 length: 14 amino acids. The CDR3 here is CATSSQGVEDGYTF. In nucleotides, the CDR3 is TGTGCCACCAGCTCACAGGGGGTGGAGGATGGCTACACCTTC.

The sample holds a few counts of this clone. One end of the junction is discordant with germline, which a read error may explain. This same CDR3 is encoded by further DNA sequences in the sample. This chain links TRBV7-9 with TRBJ2-1; 9 bases line up with TRBD2. Germline V gene sequence: CDR1 SEHNR, CDR2 FQNEAQ (reference sequence). The CDR3 sequence is 14 residues long. This CDR3 reads CASSLAGTYNEQFF. CDR3 sequence (DNA): TGTGCCAGCAGCCTAGCGGGGACCTACAATGAGCAGTTCTTC.